The TCR beta chain under discussion was sequenced for a study of cytomegalovirus exposure and HLA in healthy donors. General study points: TCR beta sequences numbering roughly 18,000 were associated with HLA alleles at 0.05 false discovery rate in a later analysis. Based on reports, TCR beta sequences accurately predicted HLA-A and HLA-B alleles for most subjects. In presence/absence analyses, roughly uniform sequencing depth across donors was assumed.

Remarks on this clone: Its cognate antigen is unknown.

V lost 5 bases and J 6 bases, leaving 12 bases between the germline ends. This CDR3 contains 13 residues. Germline V gene lookup returns CDR1 KGHSH and CDR2 LQKENI. PCR employed 60 Vbeta and 13 Jbeta primers. Profiled with immunoSEQ multiplex PCR; TCRdb holds only in-frame clones, not every one. This sample has under 250,000 clones, with around 76% found just once. The sequence came from a young man in good health and CMV-seronegative. The specimen sequenced was PBMCs. The chain employs TRBV18 and TRBJ2-3; a possible D gene is TRBD1 (6 bases). The CDR3 is CASSNRVADTQYF. CDR3 sequence (DNA): TGTGCCAGCTCAAACAGGGTTGCCGATACGCAGTATTTT. Based on the CDR3 plus reference TRBV18 and TRBJ2-3, the full variable domain is NAGVMQNPRHLVRRRGQEARLRCSPMKGHSHVYWYRQLPEEGLKFMVYLQKENIIDESGMPKERFSAEFPKEGPSILRIQQVVRGDSAAYFCASSNRVADTQYFGPGTRLTVL.